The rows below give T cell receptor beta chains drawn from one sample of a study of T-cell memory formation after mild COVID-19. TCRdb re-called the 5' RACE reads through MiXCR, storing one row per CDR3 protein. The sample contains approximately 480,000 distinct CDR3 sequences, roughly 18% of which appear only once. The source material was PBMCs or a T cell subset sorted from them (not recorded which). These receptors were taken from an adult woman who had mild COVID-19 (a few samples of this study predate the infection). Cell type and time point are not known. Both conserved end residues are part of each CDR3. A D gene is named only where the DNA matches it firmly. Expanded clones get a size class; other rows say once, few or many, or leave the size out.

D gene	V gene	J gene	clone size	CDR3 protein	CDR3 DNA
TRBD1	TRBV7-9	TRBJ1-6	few	CASSLGQGISPLHF	TGTGCCAGCAGCTTAGGACAGGGGATTTCACCCCTCCACTTT
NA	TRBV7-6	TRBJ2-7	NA	CASSEGPGQTYEQYF	TGTGCCAGCAGCGAGGGACCTGGACAGACCTACGAGCAGTACTTC
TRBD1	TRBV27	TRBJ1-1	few	CASSRTGTGITEAFF	TGTGCCAGCAGTCGAACCGGGACAGGTATTACTGAAGCTTTCTTT
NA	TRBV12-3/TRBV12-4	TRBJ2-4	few	CASSSENIQYF	TGTGCCAGCAGTTCCGAGAACATTCAGTACTTC
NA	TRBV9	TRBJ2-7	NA	CASSVEGYEQYF	TGTGCCAGCAGCGTTGAAGGGTACGAGCAGTACTTC
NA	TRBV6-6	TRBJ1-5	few	CASSYSNGNQPQHF	TGTGCCAGCAGTTACTCGAACGGCAATCAGCCCCAGCATTTT
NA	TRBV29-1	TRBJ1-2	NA	CSVVKGIYGYTF	TGCAGCGTTGTAAAGGGTATCTATGGCTACACCTTC
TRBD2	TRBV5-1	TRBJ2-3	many	CASSVERGGTDTQYF	TGCGCCAGCAGCGTCGAGCGGGGTGGCACAGATACGCAGTATTTT
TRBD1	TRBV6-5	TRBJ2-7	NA	CASTRRTGVYEQYF	TGTGCCAGCACAAGACGGACAGGGGTCTACGAGCAGTACTTC
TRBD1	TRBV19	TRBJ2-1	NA	CASSMDRSSSSYNEQFF	TGTGCCAGTAGTATGGACAGGTCTTCGAGCTCCTACAATGAGCAGTTCTTC
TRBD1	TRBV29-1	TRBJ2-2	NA	CSLRQGAKTGELFF	TGCAGCCTCAGGCAGGGGGCAAAAACCGGGGAGCTGTTTTTT
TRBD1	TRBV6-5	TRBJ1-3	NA	CASRPDRGSGNTIYF	TGTGCCAGCAGACCCGACAGGGGGAGCGGAAACACCATATATTTT
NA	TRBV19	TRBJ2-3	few	CASSIDTQYF	TGTGCCAGTAGTATAGATACGCAGTATTTT
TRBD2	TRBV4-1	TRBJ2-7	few	CASSQGASGGYRYF	TGCGCCAGCAGCCAAGGGGCTAGCGGGGGGTACCGGTACTTC
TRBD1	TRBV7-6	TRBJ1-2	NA	CASSLTGQGLIGYTF	TGTGCCAGCAGCTTGACGGGACAGGGCTTGATCGGCTACACCTTC
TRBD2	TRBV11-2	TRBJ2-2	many	CASSTTGGYTGELFF	TGTGCCAGCAGCACAACGGGGGGGTACACCGGGGAGCTGTTTTTT
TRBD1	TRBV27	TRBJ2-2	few	CASSFPRGPLAGELFF	TGTGCCAGCAGTTTCCCCAGGGGGCCTCTTGCCGGGGAGCTGTTTTTT
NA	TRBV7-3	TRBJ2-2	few	CASSSLDRYPTGELFF	TGTGCCAGCAGCTCCCTAGACAGATACCCCACCGGGGAGCTGTTTTTT
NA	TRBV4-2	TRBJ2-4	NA	CASSRTVSDIQYF	TGTGCCAGCAGCCGGACGGTCAGTGACATTCAGTACTTC
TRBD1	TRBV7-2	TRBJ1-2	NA	CASSLGWNRGFVGYTF	TGTGCCAGCAGCTTAGGATGGAACAGGGGTTTTGTTGGCTACACCTTC
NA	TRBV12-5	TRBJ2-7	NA	CASGLGVSSYEQYF	TGTGCTAGTGGTTTAGGGGTGAGCTCCTACGAGCAGTACTTC
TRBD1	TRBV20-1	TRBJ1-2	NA	CSARDTNHRGLGYGYTF	TGCAGTGCTAGAGATACAAATCACAGGGGGCTCGGCTATGGCTACACCTTC
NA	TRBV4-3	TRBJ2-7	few	CASSQDGTPTYEQYF	TGCGCCAGCAGCCAAGATGGGACACCTACCTACGAGCAGTACTTC
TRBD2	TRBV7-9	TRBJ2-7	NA	CASGLAGGGEQYF	TGTGCCAGCGGCCTAGCGGGAGGGGGCGAGCAGTACTTC
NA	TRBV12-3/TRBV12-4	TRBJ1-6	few	CASSYFQNSPLHF	TGTGCCAGCAGTTATTTCCAGAATTCACCCCTCCACTTT
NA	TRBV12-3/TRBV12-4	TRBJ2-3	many	CASSLNSGRISSTDTQYF	TGTGCCAGCAGTTTAAATTCCGGGCGGATATCTAGCACAGATACGCAGTATTTT
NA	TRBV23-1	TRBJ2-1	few	CARGAAVKDNEQFF	TGCGCCAGGGGAGCGGCAGTTAAAGACAATGAGCAGTTCTTC
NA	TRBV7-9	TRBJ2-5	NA	CASSSRDVRETQYF	TGTGCCAGCAGCTCCCGGGACGTGCGAGAGACCCAGTACTTC
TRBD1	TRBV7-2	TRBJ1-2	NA	CASSLGQQNYGYTF	TGTGCCAGCAGCTTGGGACAGCAGAACTATGGCTACACCTTC